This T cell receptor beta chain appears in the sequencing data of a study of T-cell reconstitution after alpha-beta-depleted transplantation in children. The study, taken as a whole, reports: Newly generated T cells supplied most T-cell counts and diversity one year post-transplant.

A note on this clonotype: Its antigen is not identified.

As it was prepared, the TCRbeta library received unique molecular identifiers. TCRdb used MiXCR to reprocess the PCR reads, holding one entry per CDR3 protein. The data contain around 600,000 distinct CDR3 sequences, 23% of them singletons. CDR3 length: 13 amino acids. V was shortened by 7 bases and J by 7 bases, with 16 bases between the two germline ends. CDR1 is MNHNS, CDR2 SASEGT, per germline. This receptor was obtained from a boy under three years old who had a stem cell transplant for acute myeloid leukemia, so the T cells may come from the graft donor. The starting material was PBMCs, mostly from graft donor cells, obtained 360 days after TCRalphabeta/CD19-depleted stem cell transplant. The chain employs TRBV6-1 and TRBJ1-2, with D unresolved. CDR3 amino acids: CASTRDVNTGYTF. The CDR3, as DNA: TGTGCCAGCACCCGAGATGTGAATACTGGCTACACCTTC.